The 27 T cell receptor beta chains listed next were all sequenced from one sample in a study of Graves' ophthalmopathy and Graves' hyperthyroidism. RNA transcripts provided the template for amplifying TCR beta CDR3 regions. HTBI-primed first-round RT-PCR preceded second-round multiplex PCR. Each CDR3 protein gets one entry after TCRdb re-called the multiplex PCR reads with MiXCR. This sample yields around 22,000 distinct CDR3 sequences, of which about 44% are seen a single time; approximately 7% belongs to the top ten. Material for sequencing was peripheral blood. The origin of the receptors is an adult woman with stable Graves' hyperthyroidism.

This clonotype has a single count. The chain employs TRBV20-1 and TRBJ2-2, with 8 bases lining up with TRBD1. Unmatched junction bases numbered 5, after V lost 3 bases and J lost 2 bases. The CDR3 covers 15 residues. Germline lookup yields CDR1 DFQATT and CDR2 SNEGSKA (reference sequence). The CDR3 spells CSARDRVGNTGELFF. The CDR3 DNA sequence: TGCAGTGCTAGGGACAGGGTTGGAAACACCGGGGAGCTGTTTTTT.

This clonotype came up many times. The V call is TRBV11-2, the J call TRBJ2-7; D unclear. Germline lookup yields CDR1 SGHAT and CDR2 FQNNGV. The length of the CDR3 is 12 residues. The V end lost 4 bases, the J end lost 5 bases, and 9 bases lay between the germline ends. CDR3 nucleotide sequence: TGTGCCAGCAGCTACTCTAACAACGAGCAGTACTTC. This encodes CASSYSNNEQYF.

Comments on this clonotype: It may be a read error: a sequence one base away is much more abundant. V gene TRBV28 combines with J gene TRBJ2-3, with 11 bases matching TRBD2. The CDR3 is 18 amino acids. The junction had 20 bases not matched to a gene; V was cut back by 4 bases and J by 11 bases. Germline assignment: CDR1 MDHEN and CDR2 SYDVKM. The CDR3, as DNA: TGTGCCAGCAGTTCGGGAAGGGCTAGCGGGAGGTTACCAGTGGGGCAGTATTTT. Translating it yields CASSSGRASGRLPVGQYF.

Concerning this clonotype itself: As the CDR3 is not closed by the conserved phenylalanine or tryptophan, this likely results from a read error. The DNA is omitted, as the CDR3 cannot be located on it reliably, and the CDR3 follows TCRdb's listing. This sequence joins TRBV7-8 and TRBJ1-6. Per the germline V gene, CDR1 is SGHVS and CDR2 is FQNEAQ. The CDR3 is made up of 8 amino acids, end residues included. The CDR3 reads CASSRPTS.

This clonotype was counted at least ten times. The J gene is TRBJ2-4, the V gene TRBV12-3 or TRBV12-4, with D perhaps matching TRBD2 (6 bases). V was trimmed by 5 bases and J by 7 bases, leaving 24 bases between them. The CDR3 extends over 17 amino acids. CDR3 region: CASSLASGGASRNIQYF. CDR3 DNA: TGTGCCAGCAGTCTGGCTAGTGGCGGGGCTTCGAGGAACATTCAGTACTTC.

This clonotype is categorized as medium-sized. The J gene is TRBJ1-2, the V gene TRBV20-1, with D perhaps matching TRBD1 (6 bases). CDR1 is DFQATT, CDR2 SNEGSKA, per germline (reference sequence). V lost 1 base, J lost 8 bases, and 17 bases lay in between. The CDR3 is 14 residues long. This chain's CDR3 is CSARVFGRGGGYTF. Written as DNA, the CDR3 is TGCAGTGCTAGAGTATTTGGCAGAGGGGGAGGCTACACCTTC.

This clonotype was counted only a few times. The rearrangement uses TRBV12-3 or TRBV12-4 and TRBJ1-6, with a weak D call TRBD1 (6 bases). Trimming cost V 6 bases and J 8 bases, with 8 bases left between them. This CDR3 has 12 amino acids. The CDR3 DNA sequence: TGTGCCAGCAGACAGGGACATTCACCCCTCCACTTT. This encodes CASRQGHSPLHF.

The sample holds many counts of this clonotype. The DNA for the CDR3 is TGCAGTGCTAGGTCCGGGAGGGCGGGTAATGAGCAGTTCTTC. Translated, it gives CSARSGRAGNEQFF. The chain has TRBV20-1 and TRBJ2-1, with 8 bases fitting TRBD2. Per germline, CDR1 DFQATT and CDR2 SNEGSKA (reference sequence). The CDR3 is 14 residues long. V trimming: 3 bases; J trimming: 7 bases; junction bases outside the gene matches: 8.

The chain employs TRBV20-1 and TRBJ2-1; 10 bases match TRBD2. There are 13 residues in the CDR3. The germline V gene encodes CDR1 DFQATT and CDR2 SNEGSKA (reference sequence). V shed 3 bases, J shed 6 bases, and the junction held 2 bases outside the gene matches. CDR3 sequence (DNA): TGCAGTGCTAGGGCTAGCGGGAGCAATGAGCAGTTCTTC. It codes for CSARASGSNEQFF.

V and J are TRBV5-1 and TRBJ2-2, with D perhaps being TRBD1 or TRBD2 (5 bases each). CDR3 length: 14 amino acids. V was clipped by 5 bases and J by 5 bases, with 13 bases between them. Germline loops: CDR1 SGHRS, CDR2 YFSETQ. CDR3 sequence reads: CASRGPRRTGELFF. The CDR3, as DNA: TGCGCCAGCAGGGGACCCCGGAGGACCGGGGAGCTGTTTTTT.

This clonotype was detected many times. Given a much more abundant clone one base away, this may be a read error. This CDR3 is CASSYFRGAYEQYF. As DNA, the CDR3 is TGTGCCAGCAGTTACTTTAGGGGCGCCTACGAGCAGTACTTC. The V call is TRBV6-5, the J call TRBJ2-7, with TRBD1 as a possible D gene (5 bases). The CDR3 contains 14 residues. Germline loops: CDR1 MNHEY, CDR2 SVGAGI. V shed 1 base and J shed 2 bases, with 9 bases lying between them.

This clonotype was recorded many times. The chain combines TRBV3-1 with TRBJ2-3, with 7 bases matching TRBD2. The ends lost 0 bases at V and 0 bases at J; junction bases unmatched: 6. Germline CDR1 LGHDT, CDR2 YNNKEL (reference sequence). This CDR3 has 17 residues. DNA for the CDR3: TGTGCCAGCAGCCAAGACAACGGGAGGTCTAGCACAGATACGCAGTATTTT. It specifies CASSQDNGRSSTDTQYF.

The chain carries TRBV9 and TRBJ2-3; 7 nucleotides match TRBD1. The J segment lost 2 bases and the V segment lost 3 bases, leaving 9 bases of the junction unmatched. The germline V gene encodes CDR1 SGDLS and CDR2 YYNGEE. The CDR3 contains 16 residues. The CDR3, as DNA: TGTGCCAGCAGCGGACGACAGGGAGCGAACACAGATACGCAGTATTTT. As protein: CASSGRQGANTDTQYF.

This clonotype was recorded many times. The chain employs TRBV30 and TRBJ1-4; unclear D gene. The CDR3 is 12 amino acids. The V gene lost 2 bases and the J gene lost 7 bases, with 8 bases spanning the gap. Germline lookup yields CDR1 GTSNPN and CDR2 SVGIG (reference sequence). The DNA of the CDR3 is TGTGCCTGGAGTTTAGAGGGTGAAAAACTGTTTTTT. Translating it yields CAWSLEGEKLFF.

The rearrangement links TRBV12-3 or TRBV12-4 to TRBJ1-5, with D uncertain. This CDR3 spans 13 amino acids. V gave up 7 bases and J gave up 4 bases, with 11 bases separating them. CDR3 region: CASTMLGNQPQHF. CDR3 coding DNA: TGTGCCAGCACCATGTTGGGGAATCAGCCCCAGCATTTT.

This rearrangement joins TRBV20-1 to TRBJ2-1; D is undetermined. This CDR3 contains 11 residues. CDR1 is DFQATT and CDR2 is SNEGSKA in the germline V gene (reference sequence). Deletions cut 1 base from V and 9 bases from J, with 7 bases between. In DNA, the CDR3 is TGCAGTGCTAGAGTACGACTTGAGCAGTTCTTC. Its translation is CSARVRLEQFF.

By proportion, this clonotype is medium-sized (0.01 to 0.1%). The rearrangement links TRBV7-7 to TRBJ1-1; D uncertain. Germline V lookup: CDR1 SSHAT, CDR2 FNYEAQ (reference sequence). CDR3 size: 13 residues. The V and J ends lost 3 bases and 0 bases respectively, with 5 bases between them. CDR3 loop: CASSLGMNTEAFF. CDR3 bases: TGTGCCAGCAGCTTGGGAATGAACACTGAAGCTTTCTTT.

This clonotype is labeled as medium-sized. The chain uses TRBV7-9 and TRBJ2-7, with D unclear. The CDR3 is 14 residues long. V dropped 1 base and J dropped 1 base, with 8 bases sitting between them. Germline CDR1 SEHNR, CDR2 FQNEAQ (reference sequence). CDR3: CASSLGSTSYEQYF. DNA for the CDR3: TGTGCCAGCAGCTTAGGCTCGACGTCCTACGAGCAGTACTTC. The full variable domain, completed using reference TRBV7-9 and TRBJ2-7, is DTGVSQNPRHKITKRGQNVTFRCDPISEHNRLYWYRQTLGQGPEFLTYFQNEAQLEKSRLLSDRFSAERPKGSFSTLEIQRTEQGDSAMYLCASSLGSTSYEQYFGPGTRLTVT.

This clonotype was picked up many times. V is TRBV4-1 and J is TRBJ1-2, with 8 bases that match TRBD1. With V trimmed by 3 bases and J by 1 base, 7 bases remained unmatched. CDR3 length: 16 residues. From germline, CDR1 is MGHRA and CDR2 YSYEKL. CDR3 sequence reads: CASSHRTGRGNYGYTF. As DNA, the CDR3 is TGCGCCAGCAGCCATCGGACAGGGAGAGGTAACTATGGCTACACCTTC.

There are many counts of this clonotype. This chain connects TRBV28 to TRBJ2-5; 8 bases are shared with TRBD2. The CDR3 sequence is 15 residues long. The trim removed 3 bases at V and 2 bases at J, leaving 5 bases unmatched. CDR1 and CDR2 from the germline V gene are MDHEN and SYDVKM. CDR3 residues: CASSFTSGSQETQYF. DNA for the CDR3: TGTGCCAGCAGTTTTACTAGCGGATCTCAAGAGACCCAGTACTTC.

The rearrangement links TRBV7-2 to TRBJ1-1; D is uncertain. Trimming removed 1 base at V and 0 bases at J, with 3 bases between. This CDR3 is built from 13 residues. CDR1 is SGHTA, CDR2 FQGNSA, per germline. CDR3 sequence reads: CASSLELNTEAFF. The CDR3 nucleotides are TGTGCCAGCAGCTTAGAGCTGAACACTGAAGCTTTCTTT.

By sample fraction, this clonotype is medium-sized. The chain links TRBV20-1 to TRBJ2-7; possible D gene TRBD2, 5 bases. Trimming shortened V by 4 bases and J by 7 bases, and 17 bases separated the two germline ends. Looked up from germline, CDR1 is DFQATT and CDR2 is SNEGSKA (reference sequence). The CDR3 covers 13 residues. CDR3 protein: CSATTERVREQYF. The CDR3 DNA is TGCAGTGCTACTACGGAGAGGGTCCGAGAGCAGTACTTC.

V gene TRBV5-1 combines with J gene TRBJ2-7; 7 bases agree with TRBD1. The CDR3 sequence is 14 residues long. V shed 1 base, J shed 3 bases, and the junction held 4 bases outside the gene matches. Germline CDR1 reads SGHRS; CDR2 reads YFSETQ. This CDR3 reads CASSLWQGDYEQYF. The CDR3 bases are TGCGCCAGCAGCTTGTGGCAGGGGGACTACGAGCAGTACTTC.

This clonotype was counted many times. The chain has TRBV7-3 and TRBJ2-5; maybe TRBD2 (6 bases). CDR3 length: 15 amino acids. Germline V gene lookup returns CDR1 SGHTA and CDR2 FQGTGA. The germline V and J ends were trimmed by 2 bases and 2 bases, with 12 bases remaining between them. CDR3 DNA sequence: TGTGCCAGCAGCTTAGGTGGCGGGGTTCAAGAGACCCAGTACTTC. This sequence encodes CASSLGGGVQETQYF.

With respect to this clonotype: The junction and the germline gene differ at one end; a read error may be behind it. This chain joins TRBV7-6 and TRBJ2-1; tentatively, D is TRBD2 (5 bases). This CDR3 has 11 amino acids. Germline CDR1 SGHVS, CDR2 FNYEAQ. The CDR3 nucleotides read TGTGCCGGGAGCTCCTACAATGTGCAGTTCTTC. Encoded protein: CAGSSYNVQFF.

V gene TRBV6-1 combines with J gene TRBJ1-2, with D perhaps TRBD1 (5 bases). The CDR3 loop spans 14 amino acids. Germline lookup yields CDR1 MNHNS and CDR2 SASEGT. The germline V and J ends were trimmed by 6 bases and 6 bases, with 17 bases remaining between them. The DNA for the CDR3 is TGTGCCAGCAGGGGGGTTGTAGGAACAAATGGCTACACCTTC. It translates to CASRGVVGTNGYTF.

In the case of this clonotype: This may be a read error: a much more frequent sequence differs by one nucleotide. CDR3: CASSLTLQDQVNTEAFF. In DNA, the CDR3 is TGTGCCAGCAGCCTAACCTTGCAGGATCAGGTGAACACTGAAGCTTTCTTT. This chain links TRBV3-1 with TRBJ1-1; no firm D call. The ends were cut back, 4 bases at V and 0 bases at J, with 18 bases in the middle. Germline V gene lookup returns CDR1 LGHDT and CDR2 YNNKEL (reference sequence). The CDR3 has 17 amino acids. Based on the CDR3 plus reference TRBV3-1 and TRBJ1-1, the full variable domain is DTAVSQTPKYLVTQMGNDKSIKCEQNLGHDTMYWYKQDSKKFLKIMFSYNNKELIINETVPNRFSPKSPDKAHLNLHINSLELGDSAVYFCASSLTLQDQVNTEAFFGQGTRLTVV.